The rows below give T cell receptor beta chains drawn from one sample of a study of PD-1 blockade in classical Hodgkin lymphoma. Produced via immunoSEQ multiplex PCR; TCRdb's table is partial and in-frame only. This table has approximately 150,000 clones, just under 80% appearing once. The source material was peripheral blood mononuclear cells (PBMCs), sampled before the second cycle of nivolumab. All receptors derive from a human donor with classical Hodgkin lymphoma. Each CDR3 is given with its conserved first and last residue.

J gene | CDR3 length | V gene | CDR3 protein
TRBJ1-5 | 12 | TRBV15 | CATSRDRQPQHF
TRBJ2-3 | 14 | TRBV5-8 | CASSFEGRTDTQYF
TRBJ1-1 | 13 | TRBV9 | CASSVERGTEAFF
TRBJ2-3 | 15 | TRBV7-2 | CASSLGPKGTDTQYF
TRBJ2-3 | 15 | TRBV7-2 | CASSYGLAGLDTQYF
TRBJ2-1 | 15 | TRBV7-9 | CASSPSGTSYNEQFF
TRBJ2-7 | 13 | TRBV9 | CASSVPGAYEQYF
TRBJ1-3 | 16 | TRBV19 | CASSRGPLSTGNTIYF
TRBJ1-2 | 15 | TRBV9 | CASSRDREHNYGYTF
TRBJ1-1 | 13 | TRBV9 | CASSADTNTEAFF
TRBJ1-1 | 15 | TRBV10-3 | CAISDFPVMGLAAFF
TRBJ2-1 | 13 | TRBV28 | CASSLSGYNEQFF
TRBJ2-7 | 18 | TRBV5-1 | CASSFGGPSGGRTYEQYF
TRBJ2-3 | 16 | TRBV9 | CASSGRDRAITDTQYF
TRBJ2-1 | 17 | TRBV4-1 | CASSQDRVGGSYNEQFF
TRBJ2-7 | 14 | TRBV6-6 | CASSPRTGGGEQYF
TRBJ1-2 | 13 | TRBV10-3 | CAISEWDLGGYTF
TRBJ2-7 | 15 | TRBV29-1 | CSVEDFRGRDYEQYF
TRBJ2-3 | 16 | TRBV6-5 | CASSLSGLGGWDTQYF
TRBJ1-2 | 16 | TRBV14 | CASSQALGTLYYGYTF
TRBJ2-7 | 13 | TRBV28 | CASSLYSGPREYF
TRBJ1-5 | 15 | TRBV19 | CASKPTAGVNQPQHF
TRBJ1-2 | 13 | TRBV5-8 | CASSPLGALRYTF
TRBJ1-2 | 13 | TRBV7-9 | CASSLGTAHGYTF
TRBJ2-3 | 16 | TRBV27 | CASSLKGHPSTDTQYF
TRBJ1-1 | 12 | TRBV12-5 | CASGLENTEAFF
TRBJ1-5 | 15 | TRBV5-1 | CASSPGDNPNQPQHF
TRBJ2-4 | 14 | TRBV4-2 | CASSQDPGGNIQYF
TRBJ1-5 | 15 | TRBV19 | CASSPRAYSNQPQHF
TRBJ1-6 | 14 | TRBV5-8 | CASSLGALASPLHF
TRBJ2-7 | 14 | TRBV23-1 | CASSQSRQSYEQYF
TRBJ2-4 | 17 | TRBV10-2 | CASSEPRDRGHQGIQYF
TRBJ2-7 | 15 | TRBV5-6 | CASSDPGLDVEEQYF
TRBJ2-1 | 14 | TRBV9 | CASSAGQGAGEQFF
TRBJ1-5 | 15 | TRBV19 | CASSREQNYGQPQHF
TRBJ2-7 | 15 | TRBV6-6 | CASSPHRGNSYEQYF
TRBJ1-2 | 13 | TRBV6-5 | CASSFRGGYGYTF
TRBJ1-5 | 16 | TRBV4-3 | CASSQVIGLSSQPQHF
TRBJ1-6 | 15 | TRBV5-1 | CASSLVRPDNSPLHF
TRBJ2-7 | 13 | TRBV29-1 | CSVSSGGTYEQYF
TRBJ1-3 | 16 | TRBV19 | CASSIKAEISGNTIYF
TRBJ1-4 | 13 | TRBV6-5 | CASGPQGEEKLFF
TRBJ1-5 | 17 | TRBV15 | CATSRGTGFDSNQPQHF
TRBJ1-5 | 17 | TRBV7-9 | CASSFGGAGTGGEPQHF
TRBJ2-3 | 16 | TRBV4-2 | CASSQTIAGGPDTQYF
TRBJ1-5 | 13 | TRBV6-5 | CASRNGGNQPQHF
TRBJ2-3 | 15 | TRBV2 | CASTETGPSTDTQYF
TRBJ2-5 | 18 | TRBV28 | CASRGSGRQGLYQETQYF
TRBJ1-1 | 13 | TRBV7-3 | CASSDRMNTEAFF
TRBJ2-5 | 15 | TRBV5-1 | CASSASGGYQETQYF
TRBJ2-7 | 14 | TRBV10-3 | CAISHAGGGYEQYF
TRBJ2-1 | 15 | TRBV27 | CASTPGVGGAYEQFF
TRBJ2-7 | 14 | TRBV5-6 | CASSLLGPPYEQYF
TRBJ2-1 | 13 | TRBV5-1 | CASSMGTSNEQFF
TRBJ1-1 | 13 | TRBV28 | CASSLQANTEAFF
TRBJ1-3 | 14 | TRBV2 | CASGGGTSGNTIYF
TRBJ2-1 | 15 | TRBV7-2 | CASSLGGLPGNEQFF